This TCR beta chain was found in a study of early stage breast cancer tumors. The study's findings and limits: Commonly generated sequences made up most enriched TCRB sequences shared between patients.

CDR1 is LNHNV and CDR2 is YYDKDF in the germline V gene (reference sequence). Trimming took 5 bases from V and 3 from J, leaving 8 bases between them. The CDR3 is 13 amino acids. Assay: immunoSEQ multiplex PCR; the TCRdb copy retains only in-frame clones and omits some. The sample lists about 2,600 clones, around two thirds occurring once. As for this clone: The antigen is not known.

The chain uses TRBV15 and TRBJ1-5; D not certain. The source material was normal breast tissue next to the tumor. The clonotype originates from a person aged 45-65 years with breast cancer. In DNA, the CDR3 is TGTGCCACCAGCGCGCGAATCAATCAGCCCCAGCATTTT. The encoded protein is CATSARINQPQHF.